The next 12 T cell receptor beta chains were all read from a single sample in a study of cytomegalovirus exposure and HLA in healthy donors. The PCR ran on 60 Vbeta and 13 Jbeta primers. Clones were read by immunoSEQ multiplex PCR, and TCRdb kept only the in-frame ones, dropping some. The data contain 150,000 to 200,000 clones, 81% of them singletons. Input material: PBMCs. Receptors originate from a man aged 35 to 55 in good health and CMV-seropositive.

This clone was observed a few times. The rearrangement uses TRBV5-1 and TRBJ1-1; no clear D. Trimming left V 4 bases short and J 0 bases short, with 7 bases between. Per germline, CDR1 SGHRS and CDR2 YFSETQ. The CDR3 contains 13 residues. The CDR3: CASSPELNTEAFF. The CDR3 bases are TGCGCCAGCAGCCCGGAGTTGAACACTGAAGCTTTCTTT.

The chain has TRBV2 and TRBJ1-2, with 11 positions matching TRBD1. The V segment lost 7 bases and the J segment 2 bases; nucleotides outside the gene matches: 9. Germline CDR1 and CDR2: SNHLY and FYNNEI. The CDR3 has 16 residues. The CDR3 is CASMRAGQGANYGYTF. In DNA form, the CDR3 reads TGTGCCAGCATGAGGGCCGGACAGGGGGCCAACTATGGCTACACCTTC.

This clone showed up just once. J is TRBJ1-2 and V is TRBV29-1, with D possibly matching TRBD1 (5 bases). This CDR3 has 13 residues. Per the germline V gene, CDR1 is SQVTM and CDR2 is ANQGSEA. V shed 4 bases and J shed 2 bases, with 11 bases lying between them. CDR3 sequence: CSVVRGTNYGYTF. DNA for the CDR3: TGCAGCGTTGTTCGGGGGACCAACTATGGCTACACCTTC.

The chain links TRBV29-1 to TRBJ1-1; TRBD1 might be the D (5 bases). Trimming removed 6 bases at V and 4 bases at J, with 15 bases between. CDR3 length: 13 amino acids. Germline V gene data show CDR1 as SQVTM and CDR2 as ANQGSEA. Written as DNA, the CDR3 is TGCAGCGTGCCAGCGGGTAGGGGCACTGAAGCTTTCTTT. Translating it yields CSVPAGRGTEAFF.

The CDR3 spells CASSSQGPCGYTF. Written as DNA, the CDR3 is TGTGCCAGCAGCTCACAGGGTCCCTGTGGCTACACCTTC. The J gene is TRBJ1-2, the V gene TRBV7-8, with a possible D match to TRBD1 (6 bases). This CDR3 is built from 13 residues. The V and J ends lost 4 bases and 7 bases respectively, with 13 bases between them. Germline V gene lookup returns CDR1 SGHVS and CDR2 FQNEAQ.

This chain connects TRBV11-2 to TRBJ1-1; D might be TRBD1 (6 bases). Germline V gene lookup returns CDR1 SGHAT and CDR2 FQNNGV. This CDR3 spans 15 amino acids. V was clipped by 5 bases and J by 1 base, with 14 bases between them. CDR3 loop: CASSNPAGANTEAFF. CDR3 coding DNA: TGTGCCAGCAGCAACCCCGCGGGGGCGAACACTGAAGCTTTCTTT.

This clone was detected once. The chain has TRBV6-1 and TRBJ2-7, with 7 bases that match TRBD2. The CDR3 contains 15 residues. Trimming at V came to 5 bases and at J to 5 bases, leaving 12 bases not matched to a gene. Germline assignment: CDR1 MNHNS and CDR2 SASEGT. CDR3 coding DNA: TGTGCCAGCAGTCTCATATCCGGGGGAGGGGACGAGCAGTACTTC. Protein: CASSLISGGGDEQYF.

This chain links TRBV7-8 with TRBJ2-7; 7 bases align to TRBD1. Germline CDR1 and CDR2: SGHVS and FQNEAQ. V dropped 5 bases and J dropped 5; count of bases not matched to a gene: 9. This CDR3 is 14 amino acids long. The CDR3 loop is CASSPSGQIHEQYF. In nucleotides, the CDR3 is TGTGCCAGCAGCCCATCGGGACAGATCCACGAGCAGTACTTC.

This sequence joins TRBV4-3 and TRBJ2-3; 7 nucleotides line up with TRBD1. The CDR3 is 18 residues long. V dropped 0 bases and J dropped 1; count of bases not matched to a gene: 10. Germline-derived CDR1 and CDR2 are LGHNA and YSLEER. In nucleotides, the CDR3 is TGCGCCAGCAGCCAAGAAGAATTTCAGGGGGTTGGCACAGATACGCAGTATTTT. Translated: CASSQEEFQGVGTDTQYF.

This chain uses TRBV18 with TRBJ2-7; TRBD1 matches at 9 bases. Germline values: CDR1 KGHSH, CDR2 LQKENI. V lost 6 bases to trimming and J lost 2 bases; unmatched junction nucleotides: 5. The CDR3 sequence is 14 residues long. CDR3: CASSSGTGPYEQYF. CDR3 DNA: TGTGCCAGCTCGTCCGGGACAGGGCCCTACGAGCAGTACTTC.

This chain joins TRBV9 and TRBJ2-3, with D tentatively TRBD2 (5 bases). In germline, CDR1 is SGDLS, CDR2 YYNGEE. V was cut by 0 bases and J by 3 bases, with 20 bases left in between. The CDR3 has 18 amino acids. The CDR3 sequence is CASSVGLAHTFTTDTQYF. The CDR3 region has the DNA TGTGCCAGCAGCGTAGGGCTAGCCCACACCTTTACGACAGATACGCAGTATTTT.

V is TRBV4-3 and J is TRBJ1-1, with D maybe TRBD1 (6 bases). Germline V gene lookup returns CDR1 LGHNA and CDR2 YSLEER. The CDR3 spans 16 residues. V was cut by 1 base and J by 0 bases, with 12 bases left in between. CDR3 sequence (DNA): TGCGCCAGCAGCCAAGGACAGGACAACATGAACACTGAAGCTTTCTTT. Its protein product is CASSQGQDNMNTEAFF.